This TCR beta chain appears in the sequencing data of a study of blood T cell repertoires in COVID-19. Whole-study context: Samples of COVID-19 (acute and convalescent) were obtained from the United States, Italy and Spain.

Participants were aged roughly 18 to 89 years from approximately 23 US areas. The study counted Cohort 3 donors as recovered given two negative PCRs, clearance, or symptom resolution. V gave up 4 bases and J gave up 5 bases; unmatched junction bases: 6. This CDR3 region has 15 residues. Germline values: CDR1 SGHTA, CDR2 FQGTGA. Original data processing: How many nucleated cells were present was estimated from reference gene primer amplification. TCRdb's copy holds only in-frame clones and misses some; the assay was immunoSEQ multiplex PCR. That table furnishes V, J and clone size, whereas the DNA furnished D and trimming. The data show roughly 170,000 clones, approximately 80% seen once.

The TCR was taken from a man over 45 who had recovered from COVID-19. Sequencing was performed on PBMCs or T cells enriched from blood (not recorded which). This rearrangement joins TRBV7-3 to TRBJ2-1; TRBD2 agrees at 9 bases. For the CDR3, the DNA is TGTGCCAGCAGCTCCCTAGCGGGGCCCAACAATGAGCAGTTCTTC. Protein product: CASSSLAGPNNEQFF.